What follows is one T cell receptor beta chain and its context. Sequencing was performed with immunoSEQ multiplex PCR; in TCRdb, only in-frame clones are kept and a portion is missing. The table shows roughly 220,000 clones, with approximately 90% occurring only once. The study drew participants aged about 18 to 90 years from 24 US areas. Participants reported their clinical history, and cohort assignment relied on those reports. Germline CDR1 reads SGHTA; CDR2 reads FQGNSA. The CDR3 is made up of 13 amino acids. J lost 4 bases, V lost 3 bases, and 1 base had no gene match. The data derive from a study of blood T cell repertoires in COVID-19.

V gene TRBV7-2 combines with J gene TRBJ1-1, with TRBD1 matching over 8 bases. The sequenced material came from PBMCs or T cells enriched from blood (not recorded which). The clonotype originates from a woman aged 40 to 50 with acute COVID-19. Here the CDR3 DNA reads TGTGCCAGCAGCTTCGGACAGGGCACTGAAGCTTTCTTT. This codes for CASSFGQGTEAFF.